This TCR beta chain originates from a study of STAT5B mutations in CD4+ large granular lymphocyte leukemia. Background on the study: Healthy donors showed HLA-associated enrichment of the CDR3 'QG' motif. Whole-study results and caveats: Data were not HLA-matched across samples.

Concerning this clone: The antigen is not known.

As processed by the authors: Productive clonotypes were detectable down to 2.59 x 10-5 frequency. Only in-frame clones appear in the TCRdb table, and some are missing; sequencing was by immunoSEQ multiplex PCR. From that table come the V and J calls and clone size; the DNA was used to work out D and trimming. The sample yields some 41,000 clones, 75% to 85% seen once. Germline assignment: CDR1 SEHNR and CDR2 FQNEAQ (reference sequence). The CDR3 is 15 amino acids. V was clipped by 5 bases and J by 1 base, with 14 bases between them. This sequence originates from a human donor in good health. The material sequenced was CD4+ T cells from blood buffy coats. The chain is built from TRBV7-9 and TRBJ1-1; perhaps TRBD1 as D (6 bases). CDR3 DNA: TGTGCCAGCAGCCCCCCGGGACAACCGAACACTGAAGCTTTCTTT. It yields the protein CASSPPGQPNTEAFF.